This T cell receptor beta chain was retrieved from a study of blood T cell repertoires in COVID-19. The CDR3 is 17 residues long. From germline, CDR1 is WNHNN and CDR2 SYGVQD (reference sequence). V lost 1 base and J 4 bases, leaving 18 bases between the germline ends. TCRdb keeps only in-frame clones here, not all; method: immunoSEQ multiplex PCR. The sample has about 160,000 clones; approximately 92% are singletons. The clonotype originates from a woman aged 45-60 years with acute or convalescent COVID-19. Sequencing was carried out using peripheral blood. The chain employs TRBV10-1 and TRBJ2-3, with D hard to call. The chain's CDR3 is CASSEYGGPGGADTQYF. DNA of the CDR3: TGCGCCAGCAGTGAGTATGGCGGCCCCGGTGGCGCAGATACGCAGTATTTT.